Below, one T cell receptor (beta chain) is given with its context. The source of the sample is a study of OX40 agonist ivuxolimab in advanced cancers. Study context: Age averaged around 59 years (range about 23 to 80), and approximately 80% were male.

Libraries were prepared by immunoSEQ multiplex PCR; TCRdb keeps only in-frame clonotypes and omits some of them. The sample holds approximately 81,000 clones, approximately 90% seen once. With 6 bases removed from V and 5 bases from J, the gap between germline ends came to 19 bases. Germline lookup yields CDR1 MDHEN and CDR2 SYDVKM. This CDR3 has 15 residues. The sequence was obtained from an adult with an advanced solid tumor such as melanoma, head and neck, liver or kidney cancer. The material sequenced was CD4+ or CD8+ T cells sorted from blood, taken in a trial of the OX40 agonist ivuxolimab. The chain couples TRBV28 to TRBJ1-1, with D tentatively TRBD1 (6 bases). The CDR3 nucleotides are TGTGCCAGCAGGGCCCAGGGGCGAAGTTTAACTGAAGCTTTCTTT. Its protein is CASRAQGRSLTEAFF.